The entry below gives a single T cell receptor (beta chain) sequence along with its context. Antigen unknown. The junction shows a germline mismatch at one end, possibly a read error. The CDR3 consists of 15 residues. Germline CDR1 MNHEY, CDR2 SVGEGT. This sample was taken from a study of blood T cells in healthy people across ages. Per sample, extraction of total RNA gave at least 5.5 micrograms in every case. Primed by a sample-barcoded 5' primer and a J-beta primer mix, a second PCR proceeded for about 6 to 11 cycles. Researchers report that a template-switch adaptor with 12 random nucleotides tagged each cDNA molecule. MiXCR was run by TCRdb on the 5' RACE reads, yielding one entry per CDR3 protein. The data contain fewer than 900,000 distinct CDR3 sequences, 30% to 45% of them singletons. Findings and caveats of the study: Higher diversity and more naive CD4+ cells were features of long-lived donors, compared to aged donors. As naive T cell percentage varied, TCR beta diversity correlated strongly with it.

This clonotype was obtained from a man aged 18 to 35 in good health. The sample comprised blood. The rearrangement uses TRBV6-2 or TRBV6-3 and TRBJ2-5; D remains unclear. The CDR3 DNA reads TGTGCCAGCAGTTACGGTCATCTTACCGAAGAGACCCTGTACTTC. It encodes CASSYGHLTEETLYF.